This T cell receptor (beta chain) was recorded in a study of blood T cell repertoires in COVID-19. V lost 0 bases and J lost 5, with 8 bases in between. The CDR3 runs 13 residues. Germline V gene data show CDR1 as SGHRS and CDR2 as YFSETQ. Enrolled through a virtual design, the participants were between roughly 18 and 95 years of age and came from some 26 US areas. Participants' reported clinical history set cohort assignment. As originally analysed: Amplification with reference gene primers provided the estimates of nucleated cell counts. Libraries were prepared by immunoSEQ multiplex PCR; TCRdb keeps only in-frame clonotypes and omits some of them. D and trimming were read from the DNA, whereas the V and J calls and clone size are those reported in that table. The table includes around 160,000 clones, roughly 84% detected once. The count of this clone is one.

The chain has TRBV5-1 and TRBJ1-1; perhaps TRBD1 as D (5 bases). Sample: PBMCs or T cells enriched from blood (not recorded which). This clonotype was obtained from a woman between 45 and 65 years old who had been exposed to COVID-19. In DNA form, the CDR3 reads TGCGCCAGCAGCTTGGGGGCAGGGACTGAAGCTTTCTTT. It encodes CASSLGAGTEAFF. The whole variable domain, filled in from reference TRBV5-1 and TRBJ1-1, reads KAGVTQTPRYLIKTRGQQVTLSCSPISGHRSVSWYQQTPGQGLQFLFEYFSETQRNKGNFPGRFSGRQFSNSRSEMNVSTLELGDSALYLCASSLGAGTEAFFGQGTRLTVV.